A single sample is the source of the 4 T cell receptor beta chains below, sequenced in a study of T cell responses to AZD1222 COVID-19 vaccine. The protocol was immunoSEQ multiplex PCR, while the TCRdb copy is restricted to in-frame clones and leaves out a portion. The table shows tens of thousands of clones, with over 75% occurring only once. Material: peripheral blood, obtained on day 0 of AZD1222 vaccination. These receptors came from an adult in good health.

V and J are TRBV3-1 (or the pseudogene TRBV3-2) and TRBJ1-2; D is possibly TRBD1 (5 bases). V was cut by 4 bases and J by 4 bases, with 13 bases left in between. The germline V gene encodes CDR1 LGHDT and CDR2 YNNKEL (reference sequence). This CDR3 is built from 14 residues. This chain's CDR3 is CASSPPQARYGYTF. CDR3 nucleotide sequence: TGTGCCAGCAGCCCACCACAGGCCCGCTATGGCTACACCTTC.

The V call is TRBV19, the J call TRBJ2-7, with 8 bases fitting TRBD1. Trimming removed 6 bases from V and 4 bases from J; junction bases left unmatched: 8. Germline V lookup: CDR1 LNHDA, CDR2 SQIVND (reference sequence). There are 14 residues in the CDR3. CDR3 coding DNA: TGTGCCAGTAGATGGAGACAGGGGTTATACGAGCAGTACTTC. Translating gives CASRWRQGLYEQYF.

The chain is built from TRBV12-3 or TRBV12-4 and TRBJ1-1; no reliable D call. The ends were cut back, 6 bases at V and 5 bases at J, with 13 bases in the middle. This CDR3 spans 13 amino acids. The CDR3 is CASRPTRVTEAFF. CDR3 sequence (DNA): TGTGCCAGCAGACCTACGAGGGTTACTGAAGCTTTCTTT.

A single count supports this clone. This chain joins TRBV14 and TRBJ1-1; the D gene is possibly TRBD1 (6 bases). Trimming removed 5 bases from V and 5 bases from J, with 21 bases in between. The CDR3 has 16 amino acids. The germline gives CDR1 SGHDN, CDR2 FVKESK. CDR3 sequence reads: CASSLSLGGRRTEAFF. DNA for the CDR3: TGTGCCAGCAGCTTATCCTTAGGGGGGCGAAGGACTGAAGCTTTCTTT.